This paragraph reports one T cell receptor (beta chain). This sample was taken from a study of T cells in tumors after PD-1 blockade. The wider study: Blood samples averaged about 120,000 templates (range roughly 24,679-270,000) and 36,536 unique clonotypes.

Some clones are missing from TCRdb's copy, which holds only in-frame ones; the method was immunoSEQ multiplex PCR. This sample has around 49,000 clones, with over 75% found just once. Genomic DNA template from tumor biopsies or peripheral blood, roughly 616 ng to 6,500 ng input. Germline values: CDR1 SQVTM, CDR2 ANQGSEA. The CDR3 contains 13 residues. Trimming took off 7 bases at V and 5 bases at J, with 17 bases between the two ends. The sequencing used PBMCs, collected before anti-PD-1 treatment. The source is a human donor with basal cell carcinoma. The V gene is TRBV29-1, the J gene TRBJ1-2; maybe TRBD1 (5 bases). The CDR3 here is CSAGHLTVYGYTF. In DNA, the CDR3 is TGCAGCGCTGGACACCTAACCGTATATGGCTACACCTTC.